This T cell receptor beta chain was profiled in a study of cytomegalovirus exposure and HLA in healthy donors. Vbeta (60) and Jbeta (13) primers were used in the PCR. Measured with immunoSEQ multiplex PCR; TCRdb has only the in-frame clones, and not every one. The sample has 85,000 to 90,000 clones. J lost 5 bases, V lost 5 bases, and 8 bases had no gene match. This CDR3 comprises 14 residues. Germline-derived CDR1 and CDR2 are SEHNR and FQNEAQ (reference sequence). The receptor's source is a middle-aged man in good health and CMV-seropositive. What was sequenced was PBMCs. The rearrangement joins TRBV7-9 to TRBJ1-2; 7 nucleotides agree with TRBD1. CDR3 nucleotides: TGTGCCAGCAGCCAGCGGACAGGATCGTATGGCTACACCTTC. Its protein product is CASSQRTGSYGYTF. Full variable domain (rest looked up from reference TRBV7-9 and TRBJ1-2): DTGVSQNPRHKITKRGQNVTFRCDPISEHNRLYWYRQTLGQGPEFLTYFQNEAQLEKSRLLSDRFSAERPKGSFSTLEIQRTEQGDSAMYLCASSQRTGSYGYTFGSGTRLTVV.